The clone carrying this T cell receptor beta chain has just a few counts. The antigen remains unidentified. This specimen comes from a study of CD8+ T cells in alopecia areata. Study-wide results and limits: Whereas mice showed it more clearly, TCR sharing across patients was murkier, possibly because of HLA. Persistence during tofacitinib was seen for many expanded lesional clones in scalp and blood.

Treatment specified: oral pan-JAK inhibitor, 5-10 mg twice daily. Germline CDR1 reads SGHTA; CDR2 reads FQGNSA. This CDR3 has 10 amino acids. The V end was cut by 5 bases, the J end by 3 bases, with 0 bases between. The sequencing template was cDNA reverse transcribed from extracted RNA. Clones were read by immunoSEQ multiplex PCR, and TCRdb kept only the in-frame ones, dropping some. The sample includes some 88,000 clones, about 40% of them seen just once. The chain couples TRBV7-2 to TRBJ2-3; D is undetermined. The sequence was obtained from a human donor with alopecia areata. This material consisted of CD8+ T cells sorted from blood, taken at week 24, from a patient treated with tofacitinib. CDR3 nucleotides: TGTGCCAGCAGCACAGATACGCAGTATTTT. Translated: CASSTDTQYF.